This TCR beta chain came from a study of cytomegalovirus exposure and HLA in healthy donors. About the research overall: It was reported in a later analysis that the roughly 120 validation repertoires used the same platform as the roughly 700 first-cohort repertoires.

Repertoires were generated with immunoSEQ multiplex PCR, while TCRdb's copy carries only in-frame clones and drops some. Here the sample spans under 150,000 clones, approximately 91% being singletons. This CDR3 comprises 16 residues. CDR1 is SGHAT, CDR2 FQNNGV, per germline. Trimming removed 4 bases from V and 0 bases from J; junction bases left unmatched: 7. This TCR derives from a man between 18 and 29 years old in good health and CMV-seronegative. Sequencing was done on a sample of PBMCs. The V gene is TRBV11-2, the J gene TRBJ2-5, with 8 bases aligning to TRBD2. The CDR3 coding sequence is TGTGCCAGCAGCTCCAGACTAGCGAGGTACCAAGAGACCCAGTACTTC. Residues: CASSSRLARYQETQYF.